In its sample, the clone carrying this T cell receptor beta chain was seen a few times. Antigen specificity is unknown. The sample is drawn from a study of spatial heterogeneity in lung cancer. Study at large: For the average unique TCR and UMI combination, more than nine occurrences appeared in raw reads.

This CDR3 region has 14 residues. From germline, CDR1 is MDHEN and CDR2 SYDVKM. Time point indicated: sample taken at primary tumor resection. Whole RNA was taken from tumor, nontumor lung or frozen PBMC; it was then sequenced unsorted. The donors were 55 to 80 patients with non-small cell lung cancer that was early-stage and untreated. The study's findings and limits: At resection, ubiquitous expanded tumor TCRs appeared in blood more than at follow-up.

TCRdb re-derived calls from the 5' RACE reads in MiXCR, one entry per CDR3 protein. The table lists around 2,900 distinct CDR3 sequences, around two fifths of them singletons. The sample was PBMCs, taken at surgery. This rearrangement joins TRBV28 to TRBJ2-1, with 11 bases lining up with TRBD2. This receptor was identified in a male donor with early-stage non-small cell lung cancer. The CDR3 here is CASRGLAEYNEQFF. CDR3 bases: TGTGCGAGTCGGGGACTAGCGGAATACAATGAGCAGTTCTTC.